Reported below is one T cell receptor (beta chain). Antigen: not known. Measured with immunoSEQ multiplex PCR; TCRdb has only the in-frame clones, and not every one. The table has approximately 2.5 million clones, more than 80% seen once. These data originate in a study of shared clonotypes between healthy human individuals. On the study more broadly: CD8 memory received one plate per donor, CD8 naive two, CD4 memory three and CD4 naive three.

Findings and caveats of the study: The generation probabilities recorded for non-shared clonotypes fell below those of clonotypes shared by all four donors.

This CDR3 is built from 16 residues. The J segment lost 2 bases and the V segment lost 2 bases, leaving 8 bases of the junction unmatched. Germline V CDR1 and CDR2: SGHRS, YFSETQ. The chain links TRBV5-1 to TRBJ2-7; 9 bases agree with TRBD1. Sequenced: naive CD4+ T cells sorted from blood. Indicated subset: CD45RA+ positively selected. The TCR sequence derives from a man between 18 and 29 years old in good health. The CDR3 here is CASSLQQGAVPYEQYF. The DNA of the CDR3 is TGCGCCAGCAGCTTACAACAGGGGGCAGTCCCCTACGAGCAGTACTTC. Supplemented by reference TRBV5-1 and TRBJ2-7, the full variable domain reads KAGVTQTPRYLIKTRGQQVTLSCSPISGHRSVSWYQQTPGQGLQFLFEYFSETQRNKGNFPGRFSGRQFSNSRSEMNVSTLELGDSALYLCASSLQQGAVPYEQYFGPGTRLTVT.